A selection of T cell receptor beta chains follows, all from one sample in a study of blood T cell repertoires in COVID-19. The assay was immunoSEQ multiplex PCR, and TCRdb's table has in-frame clones only and misses some. Altogether about 90,000 clones are present, about nine tenths being singletons, with the ten largest covering 5% to 6.5%. The sequencing sample was made of peripheral blood. The receptors were gathered from a man aged 50 to 59 with acute or convalescent COVID-19. Both conserved end residues are part of each CDR3. A D gene is named only where the DNA matches it firmly. Clone size is shown for a subset of rows, as once, few, many or a class of expanded clone.

TRBD2 | TRBJ2-7 | NA | TRBV11-2 | TGTGCCAGCAGAAGACTAGCGGGAGGCGGGAACACCTACGAGCAGTACTTC | CASRRLAGGGNTYEQYF
NA | TRBJ2-7 | once | TRBV11-2 | TGTGCCAGCAGCTCAGGCACCGGACAGTACTACGAGCAGTACTTC | CASSSGTGQYYEQYF
TRBD1 | TRBJ1-4 | NA | TRBV7-9 | TGTGCCAGCAGCGGATACAGGGGCCAGGATGAAAAACTGTTTTTT | CASSGYRGQDEKLFF
NA | TRBJ2-7 | NA | TRBV19 | TGTGCCAGTTCCAGGACAGACAGCTCCTACGAGCAGTACTTC | CASSRTDSSYEQYF
NA | TRBJ2-7 | NA | TRBV19 | TGTGCCAGTAGTACGACAGGATCGACCGAGCAGTACTTC | CASSTTGSTEQYF
NA | TRBJ2-3 | NA | TRBV29-1 | TGCAGCGTAGACCCCCCCGAGGGAACAGATACGCAGTATTTT | CSVDPPEGTDTQYF
NA | TRBJ1-1 | NA | TRBV18 | TGTGCCAGCTCACCGGGGACTTTGGCTCGTAACACTGAAGCTTTCTTT | CASSPGTLARNTEAFF
NA | TRBJ2-7 | NA | TRBV11-2 | TGTGCCAGCAGCAACCGGGACTCTTCCTACGAGCAGTACTTC | CASSNRDSSYEQYF
TRBD2 | TRBJ2-1 | NA | TRBV4-3 | TGCGCCAGCAGCCGAACACTAGCGGGATCCTACAATGAGCAGTTCTTC | CASSRTLAGSYNEQFF
TRBD1 | TRBJ2-7 | NA | TRBV25-1 | TGTGCCAGCAGGGGGACAGGGGCAGGGGAAAACTACGAGCAGTACTTC | CASRGTGAGENYEQYF
NA | TRBJ2-5 | NA | TRBV9 | TGTGCCAGCAGCCCCCGACTAGAAGAGACCCAGTACTTC | CASSPRLEETQYF
NA | TRBJ2-3 | NA | TRBV19 | TGTGCCAGTAGTAACGTGGTGGACAGTCTAAAGTATTTT | CASSNVVDSLKYF
NA | TRBJ2-7 | few | TRBV29-1 | TGCAGCGTAGACGTCGAGGACGGGACCTACGAGCAGTACTTC | CSVDVEDGTYEQYF
TRBD2 | TRBJ2-6 | NA | TRBV4-1 | TGCGCCAGCAGCCAAGGGGTGGCGGGAGGCTCTGGGGCCAACGTCCTGACTTTC | CASSQGVAGGSGANVLTF
NA | TRBJ2-7 | NA | TRBV7-2 | TGTGCCAGCAGCTTAGTGGGCGGGGAGTCCTACGAGCAGTACTTC | CASSLVGGESYEQYF
NA | TRBJ2-3 | NA | TRBV11-3 | TGTGCCAGCAGCTTATACACAGATACGCAGTATTTT | CASSLYTDTQYF
TRBD1 | TRBJ2-5 | NA | TRBV3-1/TRBV3-2 | TGTGCCAGCAGCCCGGACAGGGGGCGAGAGACCCAGTACTTC | CASSPDRGRETQYF
NA | TRBJ1-5 | NA | TRBV6-2/TRBV6-3 | TGTGCCAGCAGTTACTCGTTGGGGAGCAGCAATCAGCCCCAGCATTTT | CASSYSLGSSNQPQHF
TRBD2 | TRBJ2-7 | few | TRBV10-3 | TGTGCCATCAGCGGACTAGCGCCATACGAGCAGTACTTC | CAISGLAPYEQYF
NA | TRBJ2-5 | few | TRBV19 | TGTGCCAGTAACCCGGACGGGGGATTTGGCCAAGAGACCCAGTACTTC | CASNPDGGFGQETQYF
TRBD2 | TRBJ2-1 | NA | TRBV19 | TGTGCCAGTAGTATCCGTCCCCTAGCGGGCTCCTACAATGAGCAGTTCTTC | CASSIRPLAGSYNEQFF
NA | TRBJ2-1 | NA | TRBV15 | TGTGCCACCAGCAGAGATCTCAGGGGCGAAGCGTACAATGAGCAGTTCTTC | CATSRDLRGEAYNEQFF
NA | TRBJ1-4 | NA | TRBV6-5 | TGTGCCAGCAGTAGAGTTAATGAAAAACTGTTTTTT | CASSRVNEKLFF
NA | TRBJ1-2 | NA | TRBV27 | TGTGCCAGCAGACAGAGCGGGGATTATGGCTACACCTTC | CASRQSGDYGYTF
TRBD1 | TRBJ2-7 | NA | TRBV3-1/TRBV3-2 | TGTGCCAGCCGAAAACAGGGGAGCTACGAGCAGTACTTC | CASRKQGSYEQYF
TRBD1 | TRBJ2-7 | NA | TRBV6-5 | TGTGCCAGCAGGACCGGGACAGGGGGCGTTTACGAGCAGTACTTC | CASRTGTGGVYEQYF
TRBD2 | TRBJ2-2 | NA | TRBV3-1/TRBV3-2 | TGTGCCAGCAGCCAAGGTCTAGCGGGAGGACCCGGGGAGCTGTTTTTT | CASSQGLAGGPGELFF
TRBD2 | TRBJ2-1 | NA | TRBV9 | TGTGCCAGCAGCGCCCCTCCGGGACTAGCGGGGCGCTACAATGAGCAGTTCTTC | CASSAPPGLAGRYNEQFF
NA | TRBJ2-4 | NA | TRBV7-9 | TGTGCCAGCAGCTTTGGGCAGGGTGAAATTCAGTACTTC | CASSFGQGEIQYF
NA | TRBJ2-6 | NA | TRBV10-1 | TGCGCCAGCGGGGCCCTCTCCGGGGCCAACGTCCTGACTTTC | CASGALSGANVLTF
TRBD1 | TRBJ1-1 | NA | TRBV7-8 | TGTGCCAGCAGCTTAGTAGACAGGGGGCACACTGAAGCTTTCTTT | CASSLVDRGHTEAFF
NA | TRBJ1-4 | NA | TRBV12-5 | TGTGCTAGTCAGGGATCAAATGAAAAACTGTTTTTT | CASQGSNEKLFF
NA | TRBJ2-5 | NA | TRBV7-9 | TGTGCCAGCAGCTCTTATACAGGACTAAAAGAGACCCAGTACTTC | CASSSYTGLKETQYF
NA | TRBJ1-2 | NA | TRBV6-5 | TGTGCCAGCAGTAGTCGGTATGGCTACACCTTC | CASSSRYGYTF
NA | TRBJ2-1 | NA | TRBV19 | TGTGCCAGTACCCCACCAGAGAGCGATGAGCAGTTCTTC | CASTPPESDEQFF
NA | TRBJ1-5 | NA | TRBV19 | TGTGCCAGTAGTTTTCGAGGTTCGGTTTCTAGCAATCAGCCCCAGCATTTT | CASSFRGSVSSNQPQHF
TRBD2 | TRBJ2-1 | once | TRBV7-2 | TGTGCCAGCAGCTTAGCGCGGAGCGGGAGGGCAGAGTACAATGAGCAGTTCTTC | CASSLARSGRAEYNEQFF
TRBD1 | TRBJ1-5 | once | TRBV12-3/TRBV12-4 | TGTGCCAGCAGCACAGGGGGGCAGCCCCAGCATTTT | CASSTGGQPQHF
NA | TRBJ2-2 | NA | TRBV11-2 | TGTGCCAGCAGCTTAGATCTAAGCACCGGGGAGCTGTTTTTT | CASSLDLSTGELFF
NA | TRBJ1-2 | NA | TRBV5-1 | TGCGCCAGCAGCCCTACTCCCGCCCAAGGGGCCTATGGCTACACCTTC | CASSPTPAQGAYGYTF
NA | TRBJ2-4 | few | TRBV6-1 | TGTGCCAGCAGTGAGCGCCAGGGGCTAGCCAAAAACATTCAGTACTTC | CASSERQGLAKNIQYF